The source of this T cell receptor (beta chain) is a study of cytomegalovirus exposure and HLA in healthy donors. This PCR relied on a set of 60 Vbeta primers and 13 Jbeta primers. Using immunoSEQ multiplex PCR, the repertoire was profiled, and TCRdb retains in-frame clones only, with some absent. Its listing shows 150,000 to 200,000 clones. The CDR3 runs to 15 residues. Per germline, CDR1 SGHRS and CDR2 YFSETQ. The V end lost 0 bases, the J end lost 0 bases, and 7 bases lay between the germline ends. This chain joins TRBV5-1 and TRBJ1-3; D gene unclear. The TCR sequence derives from a woman aged 18-35 years in good health and CMV-seropositive. Material for sequencing was PBMCs. Here the CDR3 DNA reads TGCGCCAGCAGCTTGGGTGAGAGCTCTGGAAACACCATATATTTT. This sequence encodes CASSLGESSGNTIYF.